A single TCR beta chain is shown here with its context. The table came from immunoSEQ multiplex PCR; TCRdb's copy has only in-frame clones and leaves some out. The sample includes roughly 2,300,000 clones, 85% to 95% of them seen just once. Germline CDR1 and CDR2: ENHRY and SYGVKD. Germline trimming cut 10 bases from V and 9 bases from J; bases unmatched to any gene: 12. The CDR3 spans 15 residues. The record originates from a study of shared clonotypes between healthy human individuals. This chain joins TRBV10-3 and TRBJ2-1; 13 bases agree with TRBD2. Sequencing was done on a sample of naive CD4+ T cells from PBMCs. The subset here: CD45RA+ positively selected. This receptor was obtained from a young man in good health. Some clones in this sample may be carry-over from other donors' samples. CDR3 sequence reads: CATQTGTSGIIEQFF. CDR3 coding DNA: TGTGCCACCCAAACCGGGACTAGCGGGATCATTGAGCAGTTCTTC.